This T cell receptor beta chain emerged from a study of blood T cell repertoires in COVID-19. Study-wide background: From the United States, Italy and Spain came samples of acute and convalescent COVID-19. PBMCs, B-cell-depleted T cells, or T cells were the source of the cDNA or gDNA that made up the material.

As originally analysed: Cell counts per sample came from amplifying reference gene primers. Only in-frame clones appear in the TCRdb table, and some are missing; sequencing was by immunoSEQ multiplex PCR. The V and J calls and clone size were taken over from that table, and D and trimming were inferred from the DNA. The sample includes fewer than 200,000 clones, roughly 85% of them seen just once. The CDR3 consists of 13 residues. Losses at the gene ends were 6 bases for V and 1 base for J; bases not matched to a gene: 2. Germline loops: CDR1 SGHRS, CDR2 YFSETQ. This clonotype was obtained from a man between 60 and 70 years old with active or convalescent COVID-19. The J gene is TRBJ2-5, the V gene TRBV5-1; 8 bases are shared with TRBD1. Sequencing was carried out using peripheral blood. The CDR3 coding sequence is TGCGCCAGCAAGACAGGGGCCCAAGAGACCCAGTACTTC. Translated: CASKTGAQETQYF.